These 15 T cell receptor beta chains originate from one sample sequenced in a study of blood T cell repertoires in COVID-19. Clones were read by immunoSEQ multiplex PCR, and TCRdb kept only the in-frame ones, dropping some. The table shows about 210,000 clones, with approximately 80% occurring only once. What was sequenced was peripheral blood. The receptors here all came from a woman of 80 years or more with COVID-19, enrolled during active disease.

Written as DNA, the CDR3 is TGTGCCAGCAGTGATTATCCCGCGGGCGCCGGGGAGCTGTTTTTT. It translates to CASSDYPAGAGELFF. The V and J genes are TRBV6-1 and TRBJ2-2; weak D call: TRBD2 (5 bases). This CDR3 is 15 amino acids long. Germline V gene sequence: CDR1 MNHNS, CDR2 SASEGT. Trimming took 3 bases from V and 6 from J, leaving 14 bases between them.

V is TRBV6-1 and J is TRBJ1-3; D might be TRBD1 (6 bases). This CDR3 contains 14 residues. Trimming shortened V by 3 bases and J by 4 bases, and 10 bases separated the two germline ends. CDR1 and CDR2 (germline): MNHNS, SASEGT. CDR3 nucleotide sequence: TGTGCCAGCAGTGATCCAGGGGAGGGAAACACCATATATTTT. Its protein product is CASSDPGEGNTIYF.

The V call is TRBV6-1, the J call TRBJ2-1; possible D gene TRBD1, 6 bases. CDR3 length: 16 amino acids. Germline V gene lookup returns CDR1 MNHNS and CDR2 SASEGT. V dropped 4 bases and J dropped 3 bases, with 16 bases sitting between them. The CDR3 region has the DNA TGTGCCAGCAGTGGAGCACAGGGATGGGACTACAATGAGCAGTTCTTC. Its translation: CASSGAQGWDYNEQFF.

The genes are TRBV4-2 and TRBJ2-3, with TRBD2 matching 7 bases. This CDR3 has 15 amino acids. CDR1 LGHNA and CDR2 YNFKEQ come from the germline V gene. Trimming at V came to 0 bases and at J to 3 bases, leaving 3 bases not matched to a gene. This chain's CDR3 is CASSQEKLATDTQYF. Here the CDR3 DNA reads TGTGCCAGCAGCCAAGAGAAACTAGCGACAGATACGCAGTATTTT.

This clone appeared a single time. This chain joins TRBV7-8 and TRBJ1-5, with a weak D call TRBD1 (5 bases). Trimming removed 0 bases from V and 7 bases from J, with 10 bases in between. The CDR3 has 14 residues. Per germline, CDR1 SGHVS and CDR2 FQNEAQ. CDR3 region: CASSLAEGRQPQHF. As DNA, the CDR3 is TGTGCCAGCAGCTTAGCTGAGGGGAGGCAGCCCCAGCATTTT.

CDR3 nucleotide sequence: TGTGCCAGCAGCGTTCTAGCGGGGGGTGCAGATACGCAGTATTTT. Translated: CASSVLAGGADTQYF. The chain joins TRBV9 to TRBJ2-3; 11 bases fit TRBD2. Trimming cost V 2 bases and J 4 bases; bases outside gene matches: 3. This CDR3 is built from 15 residues. The germline V gene has CDR1 SGDLS and CDR2 YYNGEE.

This sequence joins TRBV7-9 and TRBJ2-5; 11 nucleotides match TRBD1. The J segment lost 5 bases and the V segment lost 5 bases, leaving 7 bases of the junction unmatched. The length of the CDR3 is 15 residues. Germline values: CDR1 SEHNR, CDR2 FQNEAQ (reference sequence). CDR3 in amino acids: CASSPRTGGGETQYF. The DNA for the CDR3 is TGTGCCAGCAGCCCCCGGACAGGGGGCGGCGAGACCCAGTACTTC. The full variable domain, its missing parts supplied by reference TRBV7-9 and TRBJ2-5, is DTGVSQNPRHKITKRGQNVTFRCDPISEHNRLYWYRQTLGQGPEFLTYFQNEAQLEKSRLLSDRFSAERPKGSFSTLEIQRTEQGDSAMYLCASSPRTGGGETQYFGPGTRLLVL.

This rearrangement joins TRBV28 to TRBJ1-6, with 10 nucleotides matching TRBD1. The germline CDR1 and CDR2 sequences are MDHEN and SYDVKM. This CDR3 contains 18 residues. V shed 8 bases and J 9 bases; nucleotides not matched to a gene: 19. CDR3 sequence reads: CASREGQGGIGRGSPLHF. The DNA of the CDR3 is TGTGCCAGCCGAGAAGGACAGGGGGGAATCGGGAGGGGTTCACCCCTCCACTTT. Looking up the rest from reference TRBV28 and TRBJ1-6 gives the full variable domain: DVKVTQSSRYLVKRTGEKVFLECVQDMDHENMFWYRQDPGLGLRLIYFSYDVKMKEKGDIPEGYSVSREKKERFSLILESASTNQTSMYLCASREGQGGIGRGSPLHFGNGTRLTVT.

The CDR3, as DNA: TGTGCCAGCTCGCCTCAACAGGGGGCGGACGAAAAACTGTTTTTT. Its protein is CASSPQQGADEKLFF. The rearrangement uses TRBV18 and TRBJ1-4, with 9 bases that match TRBD1. Looked up from germline, CDR1 is KGHSH and CDR2 is LQKENI. There are 15 residues in the CDR3. The V and J ends lost 6 bases and 8 bases, in that order; junction bases with no gene match: 10.

CDR3 coding DNA: TGTGCCAGCAGCACTTCATCTATCGAAAAACTGTTTTTT. Translation gives CASSTSSIEKLFF. This chain links TRBV28 with TRBJ1-4; D is uncertain. V lost 6 bases and J lost 8, with 13 bases in between. There are 13 residues in the CDR3. The V gene's germline CDR1 is MDHEN and CDR2 SYDVKM.

The rearrangement joins TRBV5-1 to TRBJ2-3; 8 bases agree with TRBD2. V was clipped by 4 bases and J by 2 bases; unmatched bases: 6. Germline V lookup: CDR1 SGHRS, CDR2 YFSETQ. The CDR3 is made up of 15 amino acids. This CDR3 reads CASSRQLAVTDTQYF. CDR3 nucleotide sequence: TGCGCCAGCAGCCGACAACTAGCGGTCACAGATACGCAGTATTTT. Looking up the rest from reference TRBV5-1 and TRBJ2-3 gives the full variable domain: KAGVTQTPRYLIKTRGQQVTLSCSPISGHRSVSWYQQTPGQGLQFLFEYFSETQRNKGNFPGRFSGRQFSNSRSEMNVSTLELGDSALYLCASSRQLAVTDTQYFGPGTRLTVL.

This rearrangement joins TRBV29-1 to TRBJ2-7; no reliable D call. The V gene's germline CDR1 is SQVTM and CDR2 ANQGSEA. The CDR3 totals 12 residues. Trimming removed 4 bases from V and 1 base from J, with 8 bases in between. This chain's CDR3 is CSVVVPSYEQYF. The CDR3 nucleotides read TGCAGCGTTGTCGTTCCGTCCTACGAGCAGTACTTC.

The rearrangement uses TRBV5-1 and TRBJ2-2; a possible D gene is TRBD1 (6 bases). This CDR3 region has 14 residues. Germline assignment: CDR1 SGHRS and CDR2 YFSETQ. V was shortened by 4 bases and J by 5 bases, with 12 bases between the two germline ends. This chain's CDR3 is CASSQQGGTGELFF. The CDR3 DNA follows: TGCGCCAGCAGCCAACAGGGTGGGACCGGGGAGCTGTTTTTT.

V gene TRBV19 combines with J gene TRBJ1-3, with 8 bases lining up with TRBD1. Germline loops: CDR1 LNHDA, CDR2 SQIVND (reference sequence). The V segment lost 5 bases and the J segment 1 base; nucleotides outside the gene matches: 7. The CDR3 covers 16 residues. CDR3 loop: CASSPGTGWSGNTIYF. Written as DNA, the CDR3 is TGTGCCAGTAGTCCCGGGACAGGTTGGTCTGGAAACACCATATATTTT.

The chain links TRBV28 to TRBJ2-2; 7 bases are shared with TRBD2. This CDR3 contains 16 residues. The V gene's germline CDR1 is MDHEN and CDR2 SYDVKM. Unmatched junction bases numbered 7, after V lost 6 bases and J lost 0 bases. CDR3 sequence (DNA): TGTGCCAGCAGACAACTAGCGCCAGCGAACACCGGGGAGCTGTTTTTT. Protein product: CASRQLAPANTGELFF.